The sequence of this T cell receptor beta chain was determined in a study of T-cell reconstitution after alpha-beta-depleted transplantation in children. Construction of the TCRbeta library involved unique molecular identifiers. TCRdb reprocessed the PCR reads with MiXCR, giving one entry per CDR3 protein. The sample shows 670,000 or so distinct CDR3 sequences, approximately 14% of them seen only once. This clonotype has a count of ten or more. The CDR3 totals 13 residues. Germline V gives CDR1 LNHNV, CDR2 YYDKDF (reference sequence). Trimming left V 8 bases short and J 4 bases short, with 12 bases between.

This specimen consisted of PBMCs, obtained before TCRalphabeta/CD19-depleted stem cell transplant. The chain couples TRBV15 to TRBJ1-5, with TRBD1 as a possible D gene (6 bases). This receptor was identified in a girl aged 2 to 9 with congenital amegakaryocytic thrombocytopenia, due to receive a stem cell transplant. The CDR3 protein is CATATGSNQPQHF. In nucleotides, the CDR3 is TGTGCCACCGCGACAGGCTCAAATCAGCCCCAGCATTTT. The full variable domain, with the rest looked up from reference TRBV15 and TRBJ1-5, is DAMVIQNPRYQVTQFGKPVTLSCSQTLNHNVMYWYQQKSSQAPKLLFHYYDKDFNNEADTPDNFQSRRPNTSFCFLDIRSPGLGDTAMYLCATATGSNQPQHFGDGTRLSIL.